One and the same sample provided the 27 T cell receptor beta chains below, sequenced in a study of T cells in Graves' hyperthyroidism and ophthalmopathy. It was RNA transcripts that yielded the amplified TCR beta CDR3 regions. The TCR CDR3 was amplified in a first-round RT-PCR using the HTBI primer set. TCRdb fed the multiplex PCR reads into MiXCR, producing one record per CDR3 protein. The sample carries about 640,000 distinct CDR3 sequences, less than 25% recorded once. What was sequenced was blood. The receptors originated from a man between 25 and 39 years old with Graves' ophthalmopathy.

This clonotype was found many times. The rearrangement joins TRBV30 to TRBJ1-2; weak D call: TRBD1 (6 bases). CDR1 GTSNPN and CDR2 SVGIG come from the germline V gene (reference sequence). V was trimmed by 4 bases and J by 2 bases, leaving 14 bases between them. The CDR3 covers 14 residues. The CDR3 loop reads CAWTAGTSNYGYTF. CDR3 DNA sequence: TGTGCCTGGACCGCTGGGACATCCAACTATGGCTACACCTTC.

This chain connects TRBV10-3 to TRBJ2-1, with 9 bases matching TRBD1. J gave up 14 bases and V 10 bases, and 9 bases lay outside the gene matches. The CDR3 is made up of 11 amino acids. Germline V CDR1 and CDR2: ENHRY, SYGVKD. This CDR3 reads CATLGTGMEFF. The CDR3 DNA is TGTGCCACTCTAGGGACAGGGATGGAGTTCTTC.

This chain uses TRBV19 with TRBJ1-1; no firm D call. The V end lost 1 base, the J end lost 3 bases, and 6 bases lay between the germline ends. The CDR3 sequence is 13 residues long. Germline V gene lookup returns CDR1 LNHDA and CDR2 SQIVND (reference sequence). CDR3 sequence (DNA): TGTGCCAGTAGTATAGGGTTTGACACTGAAGCTTTCTTT. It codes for CASSIGFDTEAFF.

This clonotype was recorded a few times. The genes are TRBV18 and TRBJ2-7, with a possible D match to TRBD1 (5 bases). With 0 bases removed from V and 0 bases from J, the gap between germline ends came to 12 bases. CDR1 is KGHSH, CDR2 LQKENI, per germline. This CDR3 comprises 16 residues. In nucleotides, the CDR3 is TGTGCCAGCTCACCACCGATCCCTGGGGCCTCCTACGAGCAGTACTTC. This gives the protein CASSPPIPGASYEQYF.

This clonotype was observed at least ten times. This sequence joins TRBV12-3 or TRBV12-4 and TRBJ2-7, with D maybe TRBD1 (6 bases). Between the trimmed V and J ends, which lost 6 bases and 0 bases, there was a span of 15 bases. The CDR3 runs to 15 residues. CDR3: CASSSVRGSSYEQYF. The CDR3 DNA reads TGTGCCAGCAGCTCTGTCAGGGGAAGCTCCTACGAGCAGTACTTC.

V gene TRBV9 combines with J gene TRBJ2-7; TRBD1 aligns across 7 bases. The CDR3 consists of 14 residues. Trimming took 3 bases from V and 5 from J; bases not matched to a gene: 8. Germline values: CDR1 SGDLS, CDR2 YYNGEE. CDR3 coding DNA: TGTGCCAGCAGCGCCACGACAGGGATGGACGAGCAGTACTTC. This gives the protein CASSATTGMDEQYF.

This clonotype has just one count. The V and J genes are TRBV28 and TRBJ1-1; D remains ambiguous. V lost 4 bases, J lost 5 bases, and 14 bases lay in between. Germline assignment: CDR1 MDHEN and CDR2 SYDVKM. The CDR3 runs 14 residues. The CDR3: CASSYDREVTEAFF. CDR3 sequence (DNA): TGTGCCAGCAGTTACGACCGGGAGGTAACTGAAGCTTTCTTT.

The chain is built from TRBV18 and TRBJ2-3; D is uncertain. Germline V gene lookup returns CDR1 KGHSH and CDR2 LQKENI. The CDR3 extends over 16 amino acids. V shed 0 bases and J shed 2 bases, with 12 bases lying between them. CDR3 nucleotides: TGTGCCAGCTCACCACCACTAATGACTCTCACAGATACGCAGTATTTT. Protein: CASSPPLMTLTDTQYF.

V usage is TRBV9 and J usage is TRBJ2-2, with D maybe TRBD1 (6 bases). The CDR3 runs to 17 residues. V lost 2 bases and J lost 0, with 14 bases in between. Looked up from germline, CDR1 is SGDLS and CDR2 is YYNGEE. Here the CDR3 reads CASSVPRDTANTGELFF. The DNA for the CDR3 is TGTGCCAGCAGCGTCCCTCGGGACACCGCGAACACCGGGGAGCTGTTTTTT.

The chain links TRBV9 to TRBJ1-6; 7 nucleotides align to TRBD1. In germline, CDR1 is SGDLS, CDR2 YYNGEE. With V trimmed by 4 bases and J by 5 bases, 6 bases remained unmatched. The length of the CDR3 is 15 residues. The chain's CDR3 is CASSREGANNSPLHF. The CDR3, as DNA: TGTGCCAGCAGCCGAGAGGGGGCAAATAATTCACCCCTCCACTTT.

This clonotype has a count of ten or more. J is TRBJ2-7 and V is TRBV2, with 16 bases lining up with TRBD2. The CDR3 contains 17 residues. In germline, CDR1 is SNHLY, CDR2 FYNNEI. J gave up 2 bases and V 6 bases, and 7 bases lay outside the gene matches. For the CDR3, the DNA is TGTGCCAGCAGGCGATCGGGACTAGCGGGAGGGCCCTACGAGCAGTACTTC. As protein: CASRRSGLAGGPYEQYF.

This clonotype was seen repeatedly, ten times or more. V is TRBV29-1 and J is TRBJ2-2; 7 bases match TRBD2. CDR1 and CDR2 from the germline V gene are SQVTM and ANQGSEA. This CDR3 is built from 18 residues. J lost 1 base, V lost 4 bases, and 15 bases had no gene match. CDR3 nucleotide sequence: TGCAGCGTTGGTGGGTGGGTCGCGGGAGAGGGGAACACCGGGGAGCTGTTTTTT. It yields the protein CSVGGWVAGEGNTGELFF.

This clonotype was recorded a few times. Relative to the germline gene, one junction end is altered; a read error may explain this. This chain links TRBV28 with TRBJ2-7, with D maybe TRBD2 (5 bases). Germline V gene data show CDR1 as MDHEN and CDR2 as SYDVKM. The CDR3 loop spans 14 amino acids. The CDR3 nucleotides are TGTGCCAGCAGTTCGACTACCGCCTCCTACGAGCGGTACTTC. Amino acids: CASSSTTASYERYF.

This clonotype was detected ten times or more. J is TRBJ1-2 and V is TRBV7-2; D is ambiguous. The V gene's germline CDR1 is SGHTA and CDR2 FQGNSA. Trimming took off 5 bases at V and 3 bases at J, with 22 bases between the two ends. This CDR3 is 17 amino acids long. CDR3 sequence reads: CASSRPRSSPSDYGYTF. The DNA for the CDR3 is TGTGCCAGCAGCCGGCCTCGCTCCTCCCCCTCTGACTATGGCTACACCTTC.

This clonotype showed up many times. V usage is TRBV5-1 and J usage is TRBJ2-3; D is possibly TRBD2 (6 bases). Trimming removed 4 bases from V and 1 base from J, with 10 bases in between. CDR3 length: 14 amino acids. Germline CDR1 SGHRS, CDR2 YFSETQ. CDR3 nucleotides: TGCGCCAGCAGCGCCCGACTAGGCACAGATACGCAGTATTTT. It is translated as CASSARLGTDTQYF.

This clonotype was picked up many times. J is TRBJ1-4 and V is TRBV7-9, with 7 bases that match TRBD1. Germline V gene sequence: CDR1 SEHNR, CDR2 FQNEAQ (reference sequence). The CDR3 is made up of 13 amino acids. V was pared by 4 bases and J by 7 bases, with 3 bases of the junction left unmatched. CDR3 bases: TGTGCCAGCAGCTCGGGGACAGTTGAAAAACTGTTTTTT. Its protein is CASSSGTVEKLFF.

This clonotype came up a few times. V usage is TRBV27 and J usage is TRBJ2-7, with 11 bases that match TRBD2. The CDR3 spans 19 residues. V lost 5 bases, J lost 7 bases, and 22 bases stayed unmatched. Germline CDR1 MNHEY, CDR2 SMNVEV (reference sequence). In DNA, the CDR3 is TGTGCCAGCAGTGAATCTAGCGGGAGGACCGTGAGGGGATATTGGGAGCAGTACTTC. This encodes CASSESSGRTVRGYWEQYF.

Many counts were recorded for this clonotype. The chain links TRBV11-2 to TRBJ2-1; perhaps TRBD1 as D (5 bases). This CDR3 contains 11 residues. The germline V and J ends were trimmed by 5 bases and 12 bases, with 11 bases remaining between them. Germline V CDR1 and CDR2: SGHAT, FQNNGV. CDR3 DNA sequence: TGTGCCAGCAGCCAGGGATGGGGGCAGTTCTTC. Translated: CASSQGWGQFF.

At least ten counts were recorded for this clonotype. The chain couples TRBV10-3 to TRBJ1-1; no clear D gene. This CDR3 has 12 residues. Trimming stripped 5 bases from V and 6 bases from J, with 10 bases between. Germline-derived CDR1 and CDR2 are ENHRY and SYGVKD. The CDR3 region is CAISRENAEAFF. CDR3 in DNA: TGTGCCATCAGTCGGGAAAATGCTGAAGCTTTCTTT.

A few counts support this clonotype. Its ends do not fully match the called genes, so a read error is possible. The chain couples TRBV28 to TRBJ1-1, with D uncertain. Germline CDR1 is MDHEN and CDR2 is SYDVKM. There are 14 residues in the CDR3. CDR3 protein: CASSLLRVNTEASF. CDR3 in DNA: TGTGCCAGCAGTTTGCTCAGAGTGAACACTGAAGCTTCCTTT. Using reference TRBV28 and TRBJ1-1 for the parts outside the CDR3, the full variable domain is DVKVTQSSRYLVKRTGEKVFLECVQDMDHENMFWYRQDPGLGLRLIYFSYDVKMKEKGDIPEGYSVSREKKERFSLILESASTNQTSMYLCASSLLRVNTEASFGQGTRLTVV.

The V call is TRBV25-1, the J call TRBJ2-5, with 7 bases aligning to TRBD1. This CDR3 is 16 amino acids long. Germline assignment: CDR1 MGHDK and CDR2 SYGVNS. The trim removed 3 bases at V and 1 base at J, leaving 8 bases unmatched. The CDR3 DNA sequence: TGTGCCAGCAGTGAGGTCGAACAGGGGTTCCAAGAGACCCAGTACTTC. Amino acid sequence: CASSEVEQGFQETQYF.

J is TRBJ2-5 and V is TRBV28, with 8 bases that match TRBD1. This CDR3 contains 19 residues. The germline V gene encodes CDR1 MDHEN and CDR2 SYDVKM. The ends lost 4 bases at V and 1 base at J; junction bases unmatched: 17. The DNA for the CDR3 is TGTGCCAGCAGTTACCCTTGGACAGGGAAGGAGGGATTCCAAGAGACCCAGTACTTC. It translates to CASSYPWTGKEGFQETQYF.

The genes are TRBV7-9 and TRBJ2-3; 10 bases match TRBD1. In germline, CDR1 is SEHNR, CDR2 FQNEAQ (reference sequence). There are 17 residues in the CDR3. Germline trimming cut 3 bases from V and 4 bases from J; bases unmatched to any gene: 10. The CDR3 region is CASSFMTGGELADTQYF. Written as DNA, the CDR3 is TGTGCCAGCAGCTTCATGACAGGGGGCGAGTTAGCAGATACGCAGTATTTT.

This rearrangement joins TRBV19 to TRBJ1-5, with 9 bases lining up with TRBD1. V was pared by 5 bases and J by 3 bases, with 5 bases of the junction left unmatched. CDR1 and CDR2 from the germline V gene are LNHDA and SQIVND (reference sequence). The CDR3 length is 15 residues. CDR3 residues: CASSPGQGFNQPQHF. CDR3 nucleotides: TGTGCCAGTAGTCCGGGACAGGGTTTCAATCAGCCCCAGCATTTT.

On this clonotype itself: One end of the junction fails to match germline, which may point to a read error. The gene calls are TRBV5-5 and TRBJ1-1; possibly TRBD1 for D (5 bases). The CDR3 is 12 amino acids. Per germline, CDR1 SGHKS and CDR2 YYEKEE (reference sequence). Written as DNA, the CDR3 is TGTGCCAGCAGTTTGGGCAGGGAGGGAGCTTTCTTT. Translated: CASSLGREGAFF.

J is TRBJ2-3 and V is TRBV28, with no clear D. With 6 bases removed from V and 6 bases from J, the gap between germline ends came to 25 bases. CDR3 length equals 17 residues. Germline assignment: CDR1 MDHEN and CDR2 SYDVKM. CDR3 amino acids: CASRPPPVAFGWDTQYF. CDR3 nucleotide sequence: TGTGCCAGCAGACCTCCCCCCGTGGCCTTTGGATGGGATACGCAGTATTTT.

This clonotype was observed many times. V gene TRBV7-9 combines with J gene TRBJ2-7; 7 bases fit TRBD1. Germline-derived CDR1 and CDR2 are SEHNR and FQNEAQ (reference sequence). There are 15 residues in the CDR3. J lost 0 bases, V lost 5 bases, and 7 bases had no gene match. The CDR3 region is CASSGSDRDSYEQYF. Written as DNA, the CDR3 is TGTGCCAGCAGCGGATCCGACAGGGACTCCTACGAGCAGTACTTC.